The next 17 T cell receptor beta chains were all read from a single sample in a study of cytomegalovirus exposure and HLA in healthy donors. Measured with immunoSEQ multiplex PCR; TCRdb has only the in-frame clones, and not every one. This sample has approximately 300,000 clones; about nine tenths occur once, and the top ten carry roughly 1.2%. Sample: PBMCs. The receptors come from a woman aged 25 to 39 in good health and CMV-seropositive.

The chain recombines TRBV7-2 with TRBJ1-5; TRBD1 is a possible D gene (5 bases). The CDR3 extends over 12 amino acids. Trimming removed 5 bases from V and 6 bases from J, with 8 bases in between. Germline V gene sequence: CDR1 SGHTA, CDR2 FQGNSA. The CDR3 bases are TGTGCCAGCAGCCTTAGGGGTCAGCCCCAGCATTTT. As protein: CASSLRGQPQHF.

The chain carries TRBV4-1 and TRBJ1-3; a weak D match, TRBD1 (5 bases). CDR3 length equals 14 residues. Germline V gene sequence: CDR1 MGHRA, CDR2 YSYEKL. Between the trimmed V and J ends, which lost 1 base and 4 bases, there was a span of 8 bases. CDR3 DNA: TGCGCCAGCAGCCAAGTAGGGGTCGGAAACACCATATATTTT. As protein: CASSQVGVGNTIYF.

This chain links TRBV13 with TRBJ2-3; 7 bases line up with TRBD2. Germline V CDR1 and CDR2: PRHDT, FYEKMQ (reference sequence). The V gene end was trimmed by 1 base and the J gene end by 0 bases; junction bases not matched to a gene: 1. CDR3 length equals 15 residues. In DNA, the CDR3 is TGTGCCAGCAGCTTAGAAGCGGGGAGCACAGATACGCAGTATTTT. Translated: CASSLEAGSTDTQYF.

DNA for the CDR3: TGTGCCAGCAGTTTTGGTAGGGATACGCAGTATTTT. Amino acid sequence: CASSFGRDTQYF. The V gene is TRBV28, the J gene TRBJ2-3; no firm D call. Germline V gene lookup returns CDR1 MDHEN and CDR2 SYDVKM. Trimming shortened V by 3 bases and J by 6 bases, and 7 bases separated the two germline ends. There are 12 residues in the CDR3.

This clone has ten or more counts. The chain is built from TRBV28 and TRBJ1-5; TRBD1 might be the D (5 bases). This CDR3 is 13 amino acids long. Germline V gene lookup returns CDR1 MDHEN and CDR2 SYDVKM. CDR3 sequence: CAEGMEGNQPQHF. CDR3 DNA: TGTGCGGAGGGTATGGAGGGGAATCAGCCCCAGCATTTT.

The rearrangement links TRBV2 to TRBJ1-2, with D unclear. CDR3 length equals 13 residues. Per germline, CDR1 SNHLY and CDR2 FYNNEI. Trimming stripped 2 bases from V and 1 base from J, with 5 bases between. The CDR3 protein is CASSEQFNYGYTF. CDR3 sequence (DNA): TGTGCCAGCAGTGAACAGTTTAACTATGGCTACACCTTC.

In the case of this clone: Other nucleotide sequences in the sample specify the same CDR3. The DNA of the CDR3 is TGTGCCAGCAGCGTCACTAGCGGGAGTTACGAGCAGTACTTC. Residues: CASSVTSGSYEQYF. The rearrangement joins TRBV7-2 to TRBJ2-7, with 11 positions matching TRBD2. The V gene's germline CDR1 is SGHTA and CDR2 FQGNSA. The junction had 4 bases not matched to a gene; V was cut back by 5 bases and J by 4 bases. This CDR3 comprises 14 residues.

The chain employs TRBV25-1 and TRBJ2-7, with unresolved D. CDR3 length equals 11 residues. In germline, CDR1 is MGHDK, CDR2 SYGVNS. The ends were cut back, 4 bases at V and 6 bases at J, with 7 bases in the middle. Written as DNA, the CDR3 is TGTGCCAGCAGTGTGAGGTCCGAGCAGTACTTC. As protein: CASSVRSEQYF.

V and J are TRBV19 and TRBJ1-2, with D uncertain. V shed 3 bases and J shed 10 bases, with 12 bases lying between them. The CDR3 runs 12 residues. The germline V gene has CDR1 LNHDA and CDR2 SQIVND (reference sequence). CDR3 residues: CASSIRISNYTF. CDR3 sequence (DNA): TGTGCCAGTAGTATTCGAATTTCGAACTACACCTTC.

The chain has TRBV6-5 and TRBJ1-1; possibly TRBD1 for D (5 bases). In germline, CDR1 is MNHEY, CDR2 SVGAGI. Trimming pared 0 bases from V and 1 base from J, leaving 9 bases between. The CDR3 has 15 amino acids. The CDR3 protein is CASSYSQRGNTEAFF. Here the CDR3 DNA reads TGTGCCAGCAGTTACTCGCAGAGGGGGAACACTGAAGCTTTCTTT.

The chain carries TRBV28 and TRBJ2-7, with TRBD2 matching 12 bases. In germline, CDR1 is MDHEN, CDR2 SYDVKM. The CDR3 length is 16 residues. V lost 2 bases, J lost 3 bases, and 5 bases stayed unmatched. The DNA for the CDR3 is TGTGCCAGCAGTTTACAGACTAGCGGGAGTTTCTACGAGCAGTACTTC. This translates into CASSLQTSGSFYEQYF.

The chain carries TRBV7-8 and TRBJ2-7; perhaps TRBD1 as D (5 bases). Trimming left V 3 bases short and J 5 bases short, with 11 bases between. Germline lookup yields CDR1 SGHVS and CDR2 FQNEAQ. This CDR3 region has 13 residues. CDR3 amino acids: CASSFRVSNEQYF. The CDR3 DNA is TGTGCCAGCAGCTTCAGGGTTTCAAACGAGCAGTACTTC.

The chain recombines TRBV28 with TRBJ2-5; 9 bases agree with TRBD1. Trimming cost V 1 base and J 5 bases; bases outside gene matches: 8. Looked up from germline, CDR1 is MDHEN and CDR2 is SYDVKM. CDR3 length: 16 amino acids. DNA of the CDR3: TGTGCCAGCAGTTTATCGGGACAGGGATCAGAGGAGACCCAGTACTTC. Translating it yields CASSLSGQGSEETQYF.

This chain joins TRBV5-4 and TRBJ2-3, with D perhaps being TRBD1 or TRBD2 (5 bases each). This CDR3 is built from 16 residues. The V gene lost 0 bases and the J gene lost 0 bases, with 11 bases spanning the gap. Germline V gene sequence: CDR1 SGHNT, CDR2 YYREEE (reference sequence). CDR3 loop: CASSLAGTPSTDTQYF. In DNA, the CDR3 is TGTGCCAGCAGCTTGGCCGGGACCCCTAGCACAGATACGCAGTATTTT.

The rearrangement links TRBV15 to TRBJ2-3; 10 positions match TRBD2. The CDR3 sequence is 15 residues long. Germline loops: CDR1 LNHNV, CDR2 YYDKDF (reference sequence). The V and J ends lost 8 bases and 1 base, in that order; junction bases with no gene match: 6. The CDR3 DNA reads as TGTGCCACCGACAGGCTAGCGGGAGGCACAGATACGCAGTATTTT. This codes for CATDRLAGGTDTQYF. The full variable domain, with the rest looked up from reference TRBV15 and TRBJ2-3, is DAMVIQNPRYQVTQFGKPVTLSCSQTLNHNVMYWYQQKSSQAPKLLFHYYDKDFNNEADTPDNFQSRRPNTSFCFLDIRSPGLGDTAMYLCATDRLAGGTDTQYFGPGTRLTVL.

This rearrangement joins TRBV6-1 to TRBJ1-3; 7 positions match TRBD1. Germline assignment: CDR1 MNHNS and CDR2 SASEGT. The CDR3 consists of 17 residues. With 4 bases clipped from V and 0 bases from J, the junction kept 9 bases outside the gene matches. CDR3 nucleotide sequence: TGTGCCAGCAGTGGGGTAAACAGGGGACTCTCTGGAAACACCATATATTTT. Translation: CASSGVNRGLSGNTIYF.

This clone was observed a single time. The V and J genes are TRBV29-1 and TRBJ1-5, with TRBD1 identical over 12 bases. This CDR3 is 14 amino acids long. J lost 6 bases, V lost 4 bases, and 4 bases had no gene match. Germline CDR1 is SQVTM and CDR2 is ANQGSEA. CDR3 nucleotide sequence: TGCAGCGTTGCCGGGACAGGGGGCTCTCAGCCCCAGCATTTT. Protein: CSVAGTGGSQPQHF.